These 26 T cell receptor beta chains were all obtained from the same sample, sequenced in a study of blood T cell repertoires in COVID-19. Data came from immunoSEQ multiplex PCR; TCRdb stores just in-frame clones and leaves some out. This table holds roughly 160,000 clones, around 72% found once. The sample comprised peripheral blood. The receptors originated from a woman at least 80 years old with acute or convalescent COVID-19.

This clone showed up just a few times. The chain combines TRBV28 with TRBJ1-1; D uncertain. Trimming shortened V by 5 bases and J by 1 base, and 14 bases separated the two germline ends. Germline CDR1 MDHEN, CDR2 SYDVKM. This CDR3 is built from 15 residues. This chain's CDR3 is CASSPAGSQNTEAFF. The CDR3 DNA follows: TGTGCCAGCAGTCCCGCGGGCAGCCAGAACACTGAAGCTTTCTTT.

This rearrangement joins TRBV27 to TRBJ2-7; 8 bases match TRBD2. The trim removed 6 bases at V and 0 bases at J, leaving 10 bases unmatched. Germline CDR1 is MNHEY and CDR2 is SMNVEV (reference sequence). CDR3 length: 16 residues. This chain's CDR3 is CASSPSGGQISYEQYF. DNA of the CDR3: TGTGCCAGCAGCCCCTCGGGGGGGCAAATCTCCTACGAGCAGTACTTC.

V is TRBV27 and J is TRBJ1-1; D perhaps matches TRBD1 (5 bases). V shed 7 bases and J shed 5 bases, with 17 bases lying between them. The V gene's germline CDR1 is MNHEY and CDR2 SMNVEV (reference sequence). The CDR3 is 14 amino acids. The CDR3 here is CASTKIDSNTEAFF. The CDR3 DNA reads as TGTGCCAGCACTAAAATCGACAGTAATACTGAAGCTTTCTTT.

V and J are TRBV14 and TRBJ2-7, with D possibly being TRBD2 (5 bases). Trimming cost V 4 bases and J 7 bases, with 17 bases left between them. The CDR3 runs 14 residues. CDR1 is SGHDN, CDR2 FVKESK, per germline. CDR3 bases: TGTGCCAGCAGCCTTGTTCTTGGAGGAGCGGAGCAGTACTTC. Its translation is CASSLVLGGAEQYF.

This clone was observed many times. V usage is TRBV4-1 and J usage is TRBJ2-7, with TRBD1 as a possible D gene (6 bases). The CDR3 spans 16 residues. V was pared by 0 bases and J by 0 bases, with 12 bases between. The germline gives CDR1 MGHRA, CDR2 YSYEKL. The CDR3 here is CASSQERGTISYEQYF. CDR3 coding DNA: TGCGCCAGCAGCCAAGAGAGGGGGACGATCTCCTACGAGCAGTACTTC.

This chain connects TRBV27 to TRBJ1-1; D gene unclear. There are 15 residues in the CDR3. Trimming shortened V by 1 base and J by 0 bases, and 9 bases separated the two germline ends. Germline V gene data show CDR1 as MNHEY and CDR2 as SMNVEV (reference sequence). The CDR3 DNA follows: TGTGCCAGCAGTTTATTCCACAAAATGAACACTGAAGCTTTCTTT. Translated: CASSLFHKMNTEAFF.

The gene calls are TRBV10-3 and TRBJ2-1; TRBD1 agrees at 7 bases. Trimming cost V 6 bases and J 1 base; bases outside gene matches: 6. This CDR3 comprises 15 residues. Germline assignment: CDR1 ENHRY and CDR2 SYGVKD. CDR3 protein: CAIRTGTESYNEQFF. Here the CDR3 DNA reads TGTGCCATCAGAACCGGGACAGAGTCCTACAATGAGCAGTTCTTC.

This chain uses TRBV28 with TRBJ2-6; the D gene is possibly TRBD1 (5 bases). The V end was cut by 4 bases, the J end by 0 bases, with 22 bases between. This CDR3 contains 20 residues. Germline V gene sequence: CDR1 MDHEN, CDR2 SYDVKM. The CDR3 loop is CASSSPVGASMSSGANVLTF. The CDR3 DNA reads as TGTGCCAGCAGTTCCCCCGTTGGGGCGAGCATGAGCTCTGGGGCCAACGTCCTGACTTTC. Full variable domain (outside the CDR3, taken from reference TRBV28 and TRBJ2-6): DVKVTQSSRYLVKRTGEKVFLECVQDMDHENMFWYRQDPGLGLRLIYFSYDVKMKEKGDIPEGYSVSREKKERFSLILESASTNQTSMYLCASSSPVGASMSSGANVLTFGAGSRLTVL.

This clone was observed a single time. CDR3: CASSVPGQGRETQYF. The CDR3 DNA reads TGTGCCAGCAGTGTACCGGGACAGGGACGGGAGACCCAGTACTTC. V and J are TRBV28 and TRBJ2-5; 9 bases are a match to TRBD1. Germline V gene lookup returns CDR1 MDHEN and CDR2 SYDVKM. This CDR3 is built from 15 residues. The ends lost 5 bases at V and 5 bases at J; junction bases unmatched: 9.

This clone was seen a few times. The chain uses TRBV2 and TRBJ2-7; TRBD2 aligns across 16 bases. The CDR3 is 18 residues long. V lost 4 bases and J lost 3; bases outside the gene matches: 9. Germline V gives CDR1 SNHLY, CDR2 FYNNEI. The CDR3 spells CASSGGTSGRALIYEQYF. CDR3 nucleotide sequence: TGTGCCAGCAGTGGTGGGACTAGCGGGAGGGCCCTTATCTACGAGCAGTACTTC.

J is TRBJ1-5 and V is TRBV28, with TRBD1 identical over 7 bases. The CDR3 is 14 amino acids. Per the germline V gene, CDR1 is MDHEN and CDR2 is SYDVKM. V was clipped by 5 bases and J by 3 bases; unmatched bases: 4. CDR3 amino acids: CASSRQGYNQPQHF. CDR3 DNA: TGTGCCAGCAGTCGACAGGGATACAATCAGCCCCAGCATTTT. Looking up the rest from reference TRBV28 and TRBJ1-5 gives the full variable domain: DVKVTQSSRYLVKRTGEKVFLECVQDMDHENMFWYRQDPGLGLRLIYFSYDVKMKEKGDIPEGYSVSREKKERFSLILESASTNQTSMYLCASSRQGYNQPQHFGDGTRLSIL.

Turning to this clone: The sample contains more than one DNA sequence encoding this CDR3. The V and J genes are TRBV7-9 and TRBJ2-5; D is perhaps TRBD1 (5 bases). Germline values: CDR1 SEHNR, CDR2 FQNEAQ (reference sequence). V dropped 0 bases and J dropped 2 bases, with 7 bases sitting between them. This CDR3 has 14 amino acids. CDR3 sequence (DNA): TGTGCCAGCAGCTTAGCTTCAGGGCAAGAGACCCAGTACTTC. Translation: CASSLASGQETQYF.

This rearrangement joins TRBV9 to TRBJ2-2; D may be TRBD1 (6 bases). Germline CDR1 SGDLS, CDR2 YYNGEE. Trimming removed 4 bases at V and 4 bases at J, with 14 bases between. The CDR3 extends over 15 amino acids. CDR3 in DNA: TGTGCCAGCAGCCTCGGAGGACAGTTCACCGGGGAGCTGTTTTTT. Protein sequence: CASSLGGQFTGELFF.

The CDR3 loop is CASSLGQGKDEQYF. For the CDR3, the DNA is TGCGCCAGCAGCTTGGGGCAGGGGAAAGACGAGCAGTACTTC. The chain couples TRBV5-1 to TRBJ2-7, with D possibly matching TRBD1 (6 bases). The CDR3 covers 14 residues. V was shortened by 0 bases and J by 5 bases, with 12 bases between the two germline ends. Germline values: CDR1 SGHRS, CDR2 YFSETQ.

The chain has TRBV24-1 and TRBJ2-3; D perhaps matches TRBD2 (6 bases). Per the germline V gene, CDR1 is KGHDR and CDR2 is SFDVKD. V dropped 9 bases and J dropped 6 bases, with 15 bases sitting between them. The length of the CDR3 is 13 residues. Written as DNA, the CDR3 is TGTGCCACCGCCGGGACTGCCACGGATACGCAGTATTTT. This sequence encodes CATAGTATDTQYF.

The rearrangement uses TRBV9 and TRBJ2-2; TRBD2 matches 12 bases. This CDR3 has 16 amino acids. The J segment lost 5 bases and the V segment lost 3 bases, leaving 5 bases of the junction unmatched. Germline V gene sequence: CDR1 SGDLS, CDR2 YYNGEE. The CDR3, as DNA: TGTGCCAGCAGCGCTAGCGGGAGGGCCGGGACCGGGGAGCTGTTTTTT. It specifies CASSASGRAGTGELFF.

V and J are TRBV2 and TRBJ1-5; D is perhaps TRBD1 (5 bases). The V and J ends lost 3 bases and 11 bases respectively, with 11 bases between them. Germline-derived CDR1 and CDR2 are SNHLY and FYNNEI. The CDR3 contains 12 residues. The CDR3 reads CASSDGGIAQHF. The CDR3 DNA reads TGTGCCAGCAGTGACGGGGGAATAGCCCAGCATTTT. The whole variable domain, filled in from reference TRBV2 and TRBJ1-5, reads EPEVTQTPSHQVTQMGQEVILRCVPISNHLYFYWYRQILGQKVEFLVSFYNNEISEKSEIFDDQFSVERPDGSNFTLKIRSTKLEDSAMYFCASSDGGIAQHFGDGTRLSIL.

This chain joins TRBV29-1 and TRBJ2-7, with D possibly being TRBD1 (5 bases). Trimming removed 7 bases at V and 1 base at J, with 8 bases between. Looked up from germline, CDR1 is SQVTM and CDR2 is ANQGSEA. The length of the CDR3 is 11 residues. The CDR3 protein is CSARDSYEQYF. Here the CDR3 DNA reads TGCAGCGCCAGGGATTCCTACGAGCAGTACTTC.

This sequence joins TRBV19 and TRBJ2-7; D possibly corresponds to TRBD2 (5 bases). Germline V gene lookup returns CDR1 LNHDA and CDR2 SQIVND (reference sequence). This CDR3 is built from 13 residues. The ends were cut back, 7 bases at V and 2 bases at J, with 12 bases in the middle. The CDR3 coding sequence is TGTGCCAGTAACCAAGGGCGGGCCTACGAGCAGTACTTC. Translating gives CASNQGRAYEQYF.

This clone has only one observation. CDR3 protein: CASSERLAGDTGELFF. The CDR3 DNA follows: TGTGCCAGCAGTGAGAGACTAGCGGGAGACACCGGGGAGCTGTTTTTT. The rearrangement uses TRBV6-4 and TRBJ2-2; 12 nucleotides align to TRBD2. Germline CDR1 and CDR2: MRHNA and SNTAGT. Germline trimming cut 3 bases from V and 3 bases from J; bases unmatched to any gene: 2. This CDR3 region has 16 residues.

This clone occurred a few times. This chain joins TRBV7-2 and TRBJ2-7; 7 bases line up with TRBD2. The CDR3 loop spans 14 amino acids. V lost 5 bases to trimming and J lost 0 bases; unmatched junction nucleotides: 4. Germline V gives CDR1 SGHTA, CDR2 FQGNSA. The CDR3 here is CASSRGSSSYEQYF. The CDR3 bases are TGTGCCAGCAGCCGCGGGAGTTCCTCCTACGAGCAGTACTTC.

The V and J genes are TRBV4-1 and TRBJ2-1; the match to TRBD1 covers 7 bases. Unmatched junction bases numbered 13, after V lost 2 bases and J lost 3 bases. The CDR3 runs 18 residues. From germline, CDR1 is MGHRA and CDR2 YSYEKL. CDR3 nucleotides: TGCGCCAGCAGCCAACAACTACAGGGGTCTAAAAACTACAATGAGCAGTTCTTC. This sequence encodes CASSQQLQGSKNYNEQFF.

The rearrangement links TRBV27 to TRBJ2-7, with no clear D. This CDR3 has 13 amino acids. V lost 5 bases, J lost 5 bases, and 13 bases lay in between. Germline lookup yields CDR1 MNHEY and CDR2 SMNVEV (reference sequence). CDR3 in amino acids: CASSLRPGHEQYF. The DNA for the CDR3 is TGTGCCAGCAGTCTACGCCCTGGGCACGAGCAGTACTTC.

The genes are TRBV7-8 and TRBJ2-7, with TRBD1 identical over 7 bases. V shed 5 bases, J shed 1 base, and the junction held 2 bases outside the gene matches. CDR1 and CDR2 from the germline V gene are SGHVS and FQNEAQ. The CDR3 covers 13 residues. CDR3 loop: CASSHRGSYEQYF. Written as DNA, the CDR3 is TGTGCCAGCAGCCACAGGGGTTCCTACGAGCAGTACTTC.

This clone was detected only a few times. The V call is TRBV3-1 (or the pseudogene TRBV3-2), the J call TRBJ2-6; D is possibly TRBD1 (6 bases). Germline V gene sequence: CDR1 LGHDT, CDR2 YNNKEL (reference sequence). The CDR3 contains 15 residues. Trimming cost V 3 bases and J 2 bases, with 8 bases left between them. For the CDR3, the DNA is TGTGCCAGCAGCCATAGGACAGCTGGGGCCAACGTCCTGACTTTC. Translated: CASSHRTAGANVLTF.

This chain joins TRBV28 and TRBJ2-7; D is perhaps TRBD1 (7 bases). The V gene's germline CDR1 is MDHEN and CDR2 SYDVKM. Trimming stripped 5 bases from V and 6 bases from J, with 17 bases between. This CDR3 has 14 amino acids. The CDR3 nucleotides are TGTGCCAGCAGTCTTCCGACAGGGCGGGGCGAGCAGTACTTC. Encoded protein: CASSLPTGRGEQYF.